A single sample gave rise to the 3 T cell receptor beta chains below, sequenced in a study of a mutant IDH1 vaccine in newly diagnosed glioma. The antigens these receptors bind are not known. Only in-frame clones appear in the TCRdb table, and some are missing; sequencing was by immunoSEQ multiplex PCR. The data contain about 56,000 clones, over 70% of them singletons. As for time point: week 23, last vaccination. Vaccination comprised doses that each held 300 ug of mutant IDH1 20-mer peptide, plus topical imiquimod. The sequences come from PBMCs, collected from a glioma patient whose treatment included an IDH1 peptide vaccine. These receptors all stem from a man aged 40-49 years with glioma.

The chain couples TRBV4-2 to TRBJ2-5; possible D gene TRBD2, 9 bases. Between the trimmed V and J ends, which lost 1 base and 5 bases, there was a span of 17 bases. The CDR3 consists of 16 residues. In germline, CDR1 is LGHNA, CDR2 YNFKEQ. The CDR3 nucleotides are TGTGCCAGCAGCCAAGTTTCTAGCGGGACAGGCGAGACCCAGTACTTC. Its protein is CASSQVSSGTGETQYF.

The CDR3 nucleotides read TGTGCCAGCAGCTTAGGCCCCAGGGCCTACGAGCAGTACTTC. This sequence encodes CASSLGPRAYEQYF. The rearrangement joins TRBV7-2 to TRBJ2-7; a possible D gene is TRBD1 (5 bases). CDR1 and CDR2 from the germline V gene are SGHTA and FQGNSA. This CDR3 region has 14 residues. Between the trimmed V and J ends, which lost 1 base and 2 bases, there was a span of 9 bases.

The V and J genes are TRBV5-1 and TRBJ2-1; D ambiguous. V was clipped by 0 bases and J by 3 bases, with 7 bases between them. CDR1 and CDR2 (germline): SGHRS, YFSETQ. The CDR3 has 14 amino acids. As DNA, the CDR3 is TGCGCCAGCAGCTTGGCGTCAGGCTACAATGAGCAGTTCTTC. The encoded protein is CASSLASGYNEQFF.